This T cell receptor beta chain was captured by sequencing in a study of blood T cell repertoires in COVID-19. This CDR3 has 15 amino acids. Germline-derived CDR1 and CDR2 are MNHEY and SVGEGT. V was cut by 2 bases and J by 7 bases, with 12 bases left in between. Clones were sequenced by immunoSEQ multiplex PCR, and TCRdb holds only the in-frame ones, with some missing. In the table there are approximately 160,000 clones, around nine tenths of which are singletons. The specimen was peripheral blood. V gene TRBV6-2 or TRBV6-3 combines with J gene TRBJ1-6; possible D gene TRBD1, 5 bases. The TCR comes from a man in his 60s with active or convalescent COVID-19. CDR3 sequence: CASSYPGQQNSPLHF. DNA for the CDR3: TGTGCCAGCAGTTACCCTGGACAACAGAATTCACCCCTCCACTTT.